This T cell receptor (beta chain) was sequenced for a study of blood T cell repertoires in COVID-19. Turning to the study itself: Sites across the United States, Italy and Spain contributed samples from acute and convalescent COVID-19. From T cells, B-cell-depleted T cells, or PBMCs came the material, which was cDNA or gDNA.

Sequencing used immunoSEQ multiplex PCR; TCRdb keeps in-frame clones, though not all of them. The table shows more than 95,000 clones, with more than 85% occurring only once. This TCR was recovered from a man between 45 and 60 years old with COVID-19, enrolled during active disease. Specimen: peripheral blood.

The CDR3 nucleotides are TGTGCCAGCAGCTTAACAGGGGGCTCTGGCGAGCAGTACTTC. Translating it yields CASSLTGGSGEQYF. The chain uses TRBV7-9 and TRBJ2-7; TRBD1 matches at 9 bases. With V trimmed by 2 bases and J by 6 bases, 5 bases remained unmatched. This CDR3 spans 14 amino acids. Per the germline V gene, CDR1 is SEHNR and CDR2 is FQNEAQ (reference sequence). The whole variable domain, remainder taken from reference TRBV7-9 and TRBJ2-7, is DTGVSQNPRHKITKRGQNVTFRCDPISEHNRLYWYRQTLGQGPEFLTYFQNEAQLEKSRLLSDRFSAERPKGSFSTLEIQRTEQGDSAMYLCASSLTGGSGEQYFGPGTRLTVT.